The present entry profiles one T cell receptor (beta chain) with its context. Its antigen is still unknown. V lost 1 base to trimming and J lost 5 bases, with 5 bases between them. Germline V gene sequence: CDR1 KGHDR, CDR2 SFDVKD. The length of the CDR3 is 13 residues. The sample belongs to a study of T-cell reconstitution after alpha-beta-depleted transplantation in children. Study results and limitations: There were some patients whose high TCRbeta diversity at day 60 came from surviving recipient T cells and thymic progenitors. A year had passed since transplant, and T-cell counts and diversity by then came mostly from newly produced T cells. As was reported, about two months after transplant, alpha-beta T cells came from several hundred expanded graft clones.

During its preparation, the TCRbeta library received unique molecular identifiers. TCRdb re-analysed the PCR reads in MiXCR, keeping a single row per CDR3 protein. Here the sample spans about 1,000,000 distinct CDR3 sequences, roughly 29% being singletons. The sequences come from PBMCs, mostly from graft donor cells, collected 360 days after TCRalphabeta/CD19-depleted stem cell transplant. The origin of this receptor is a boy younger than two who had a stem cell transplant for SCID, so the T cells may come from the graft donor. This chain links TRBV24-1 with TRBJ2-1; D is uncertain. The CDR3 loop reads CATSDFRHNEQFF. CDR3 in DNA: TGTGCCACCAGTGATTTTCGGCACAATGAGCAGTTCTTC.